These 19 T cell receptor beta chains originate from one sample sequenced in a study of shared clonotypes between healthy human individuals. CD45RO negativity and positive selection for CCR7 defined naive CD8 cells, a population that excluded terminally differentiated effector memory CD45RA+ cells. Using immunoSEQ multiplex PCR, the repertoire was profiled, and TCRdb retains in-frame clones only, with some absent. The table lists about 590,000 clones, nearly 97% of them singletons, with 0.11% in the top ten. Sequences were obtained from naive CD8+ T cells sorted from blood. The source is a woman aged 25 to 39 in good health.

The chain links TRBV7-9 to TRBJ2-4, with a tentative D call TRBD1 (6 bases). The germline gives CDR1 SEHNR, CDR2 FQNEAQ (reference sequence). The CDR3 has 16 amino acids. The germline V and J ends were trimmed by 2 bases and 0 bases, with 11 bases remaining between them. In DNA form, the CDR3 reads TGTGCCAGCAGCTTATTTTCAGGGGCAGCCAAAAACATTCAGTACTTC. Protein product: CASSLFSGAAKNIQYF.

V is TRBV7-2 and J is TRBJ2-5, with 10 bases identical to TRBD2. This CDR3 region has 15 residues. From germline, CDR1 is SGHTA and CDR2 FQGNSA. Germline trimming cut 4 bases from V and 4 bases from J; bases unmatched to any gene: 6. The CDR3, as DNA: TGTGCCAGCAGCTCTCTAGCGGGAGCCCCAGAGACCCAGTACTTC. This encodes CASSSLAGAPETQYF.

The chain recombines TRBV27 with TRBJ2-3; maybe TRBD2 (6 bases). CDR3 length: 15 amino acids. V was cut by 2 bases and J by 2 bases, with 11 bases left in between. CDR1 and CDR2 from the germline V gene are MNHEY and SMNVEV (reference sequence). The CDR3 DNA follows: TGTGCCAGCAGTTTAGGCGGGGATCTCACAGATACGCAGTATTTT. The encoded protein is CASSLGGDLTDTQYF.

V and J are TRBV29-1 and TRBJ1-2, with TRBD1 matching 7 bases. CDR1 is SQVTM, CDR2 ANQGSEA, per germline. The ends lost 7 bases at V and 7 bases at J; junction bases unmatched: 9. The CDR3 contains 12 residues. The CDR3 DNA reads TGCAGCGCAACGACAGGGATCGTTGGCTACACCTTC. It translates to CSATTGIVGYTF.

J is TRBJ2-7 and V is TRBV7-9, with D unresolved. The germline V and J ends were trimmed by 1 base and 3 bases, with 13 bases remaining between them. The CDR3 runs to 15 residues. Looked up from germline, CDR1 is SEHNR and CDR2 is FQNEAQ (reference sequence). The CDR3 DNA follows: TGTGCCAGCAGCTTAGAGACGACTGAGTACTACGAGCAGTACTTC. As protein: CASSLETTEYYEQYF.

CDR3 protein: CASTAGTNTGELFF. Here the CDR3 DNA reads TGTGCCAGTACCGCGGGAACGAACACCGGGGAGCTGTTTTTT. The chain has TRBV19 and TRBJ2-2; D perhaps matches TRBD2 (6 bases). CDR3 length: 14 residues. V was pared by 7 bases and J by 0 bases, with 9 bases between. The germline CDR1 and CDR2 sequences are LNHDA and SQIVND (reference sequence).

The chain uses TRBV21-1 and TRBJ2-7; TRBD1 is the table's D call and was not checked against the DNA. TRBV21-1 is annotated as a pseudogene. There are 14 residues in the CDR3. CDR3 amino acids: CASPRKDTYYEQYF. As DNA, the CDR3 is TGTGCCAGCCCCAGGAAGGACACCTACTACGAGCAGTACTTC.

The chain couples TRBV25-1 to TRBJ1-4, with TRBD1 matching 7 bases. The V segment lost 4 bases and the J segment 7 bases; nucleotides outside the gene matches: 9. From germline, CDR1 is MGHDK and CDR2 SYGVNS. The CDR3 is 15 amino acids. CDR3 protein: CASSATGSLAEKLFF. Here the CDR3 DNA reads TGTGCCAGCAGTGCGACAGGGTCTTTAGCTGAAAAACTGTTTTTT.

The V call is TRBV4-1, the J call TRBJ2-1; D may be TRBD1 (6 bases). The CDR3 sequence is 13 residues long. V gave up 1 base and J gave up 9 bases, with 10 bases separating them. Germline V CDR1 and CDR2: MGHRA, YSYEKL. The CDR3 sequence is CASSQVPRGEQFF. The CDR3 coding sequence is TGCGCCAGCAGCCAAGTCCCCAGGGGTGAGCAGTTCTTC.

This CDR3 is CASSQEPPSGAYNEQFF. For the CDR3, the DNA is TGTGCCAGCAGCCAAGAACCCCCCAGCGGGGCCTACAATGAGCAGTTCTTC. J is TRBJ2-1 and V is TRBV4-2; 7 nucleotides line up with TRBD2. V gave up 0 bases and J gave up 2 bases; unmatched junction bases: 7. This CDR3 has 17 amino acids. The germline gives CDR1 LGHNA, CDR2 YNFKEQ.

Comments on this clone: At the DNA level, this CDR3 is encoded by other sequences in the same sample as well. The chain links TRBV9 to TRBJ2-2; D gene unclear. The CDR3 has 12 amino acids. Germline V gene lookup returns CDR1 SGDLS and CDR2 YYNGEE. Trimming removed 3 bases from V and 0 bases from J, with 0 bases in between. The CDR3 DNA sequence: TGTGCCAGCAGCGCGAACACCGGGGAGCTGTTTTTT. It translates to CASSANTGELFF.

V is TRBV13 and J is TRBJ2-2; the D gene is possibly TRBD1 (5 bases). V dropped 5 bases and J dropped 0 bases, with 16 bases sitting between them. Germline-derived CDR1 and CDR2 are PRHDT and FYEKMQ (reference sequence). There are 17 residues in the CDR3. The CDR3 DNA is TGTGCCAGCAGCGCTAGTCTAGGACACCCGAACACCGGGGAGCTGTTTTTT. Translating gives CASSASLGHPNTGELFF.

This chain connects TRBV4-1 to TRBJ2-5; 10 bases map to TRBD2. J lost 5 bases, V lost 0 bases, and 9 bases had no gene match. The CDR3 has 17 amino acids. Germline V CDR1 and CDR2: MGHRA, YSYEKL. In DNA form, the CDR3 reads TGCGCCAGCAGCCAAGAGCCTAGCGGGAGCAGGCGGGAGACCCAGTACTTC. Amino acids: CASSQEPSGSRRETQYF.

The rearrangement uses TRBV27 and TRBJ2-5, with a weak D call TRBD2 (5 bases). Trimming took off 4 bases at V and 5 bases at J, with 11 bases between the two ends. Germline V CDR1 and CDR2: MNHEY, SMNVEV (reference sequence). This CDR3 region has 13 residues. The CDR3 here is CASSSLPGETQYF. DNA of the CDR3: TGTGCCAGCAGTTCCCTCCCGGGGGAGACCCAGTACTTC.

This chain links TRBV7-9 with TRBJ2-4, with D possibly being TRBD2 (6 bases). Germline CDR1 is SEHNR and CDR2 is FQNEAQ (reference sequence). There are 15 residues in the CDR3. The V end lost 2 bases, the J end lost 4 bases, and 12 bases lay between the germline ends. The CDR3 nucleotides read TGTGCCAGCAGCTTACCCGCCGGGACTAAAAACATTCAGTACTTC. It codes for CASSLPAGTKNIQYF.

V gene TRBV27 combines with J gene TRBJ2-7; 8 bases fit TRBD2. V lost 5 bases and J lost 5; bases outside the gene matches: 5. Germline CDR1 and CDR2: MNHEY and SMNVEV (reference sequence). This CDR3 is built from 13 residues. The CDR3: CASSPGLAHEQYF. The DNA for the CDR3 is TGTGCCAGCAGTCCCGGACTAGCCCACGAGCAGTACTTC.

J is TRBJ2-1 and V is TRBV5-6; 8 bases line up with TRBD1. CDR3 length equals 14 residues. V lost 4 bases, J lost 12 bases, and 12 bases stayed unmatched. CDR1 is SGHDT, CDR2 YYEEEE, per germline. The CDR3 coding sequence is TGTGCCAGCAGCAACCGGGACAGGATGAGGTGGCAGTTCTTC. Amino acid sequence: CASSNRDRMRWQFF.

The chain combines TRBV4-1 with TRBJ2-1, with D tentatively TRBD2 (6 bases). The CDR3 sequence is 13 residues long. Trimming removed 3 bases from V and 3 bases from J, with 6 bases in between. Germline V gene lookup returns CDR1 MGHRA and CDR2 YSYEKL. The CDR3 protein is CASSQGGYNEQFF. DNA of the CDR3: TGCGCCAGCAGCCAGGGGGGCTACAATGAGCAGTTCTTC.

This rearrangement joins TRBV5-4 to TRBJ2-7; D is undetermined. Trimming left V 2 bases short and J 0 bases short, with 6 bases between. Germline V gives CDR1 SGHNT, CDR2 YYREEE (reference sequence). The CDR3 is 13 residues long. The CDR3 nucleotides read TGTGCCAGCAGCTTTGGCAGCTCCTACGAGCAGTACTTC. Its protein product is CASSFGSSYEQYF.